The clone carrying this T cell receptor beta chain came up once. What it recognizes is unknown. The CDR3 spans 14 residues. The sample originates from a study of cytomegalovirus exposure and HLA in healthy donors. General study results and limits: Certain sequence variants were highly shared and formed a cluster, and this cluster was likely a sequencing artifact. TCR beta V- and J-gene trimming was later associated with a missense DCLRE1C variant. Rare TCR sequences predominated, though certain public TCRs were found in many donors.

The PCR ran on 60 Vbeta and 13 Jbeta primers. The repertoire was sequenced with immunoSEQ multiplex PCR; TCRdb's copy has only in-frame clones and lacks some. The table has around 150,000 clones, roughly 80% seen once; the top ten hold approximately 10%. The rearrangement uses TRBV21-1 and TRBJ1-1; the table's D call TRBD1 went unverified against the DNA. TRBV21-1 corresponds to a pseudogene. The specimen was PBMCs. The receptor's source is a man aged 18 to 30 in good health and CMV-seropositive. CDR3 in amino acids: CASSGGKARTEAFF. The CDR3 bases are TGTGCCAGCAGCGGGGGCAAGGCTCGGACTGAAGCTTTCTTT.